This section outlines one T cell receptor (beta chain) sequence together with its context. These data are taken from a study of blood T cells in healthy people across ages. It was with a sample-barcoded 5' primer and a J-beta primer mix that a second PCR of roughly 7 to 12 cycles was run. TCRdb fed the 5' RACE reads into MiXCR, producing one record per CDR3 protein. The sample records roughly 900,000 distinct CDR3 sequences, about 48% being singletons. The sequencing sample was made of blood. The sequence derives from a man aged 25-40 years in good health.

In DNA form, the CDR3 reads TGTGCCAGCCATGGCGTTATAAACGGTGAGCAGTTCTTC. Translation: CASHGVINGEQFF. V is TRBV6-1 and J is TRBJ2-1; no definite D call. The germline V gene has CDR1 MNHNS and CDR2 SASEGT. This CDR3 is built from 13 residues. The V end was cut by 8 bases, the J end by 9 bases, with 17 bases between.